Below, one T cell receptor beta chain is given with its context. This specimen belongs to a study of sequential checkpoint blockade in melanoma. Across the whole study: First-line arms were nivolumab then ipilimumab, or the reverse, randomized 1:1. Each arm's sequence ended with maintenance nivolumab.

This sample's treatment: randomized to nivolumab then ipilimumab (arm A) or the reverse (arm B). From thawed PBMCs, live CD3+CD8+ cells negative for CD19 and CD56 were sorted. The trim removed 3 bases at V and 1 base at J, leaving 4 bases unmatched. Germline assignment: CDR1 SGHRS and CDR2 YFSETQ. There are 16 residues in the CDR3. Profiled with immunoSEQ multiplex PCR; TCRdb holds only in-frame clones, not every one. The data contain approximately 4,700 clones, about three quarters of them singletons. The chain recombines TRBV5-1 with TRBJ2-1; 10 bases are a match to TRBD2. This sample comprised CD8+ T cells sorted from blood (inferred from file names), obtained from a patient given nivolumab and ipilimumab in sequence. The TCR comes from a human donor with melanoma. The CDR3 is CASSSGLAVSYNEQFF. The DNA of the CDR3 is TGCGCCAGCAGCTCAGGACTAGCGGTATCCTACAATGAGCAGTTCTTC.